This T cell receptor beta chain was sequenced in a study of vaccination and CD4 T cells after COVID-19. Of note for this clonotype: Its antigen is unidentified.

The treatment: approximately 11-day PBMC culture with coronavirus spike peptide pools or control peptides (ViraFEST assay). Sequencing of DNA taken from cultured CD4+ T cells relied on the Oncomine TCR Beta short-read assay. TCRdb re-called the PCR reads through MiXCR, storing one row per CDR3 protein. This table has about 18,000 distinct CDR3 sequences, roughly 29% appearing once. This CDR3 contains 16 residues. From germline, CDR1 is SGHAT and CDR2 FQNNGV. J gave up 0 bases and V 2 bases, and 4 bases lay outside the gene matches. The genes are TRBV11-2 and TRBJ2-3, with 8 bases identical to TRBD2. The receptor was derived from a human donor with COVID-19. Sequences were obtained from cultured CD4+ T cells from blood. The DNA of the CDR3 is TGTGCCAGCAGCTTACTTCGCGGGGGGAGCACAGATACGCAGTATTTT. Protein sequence: CASSLLRGGSTDTQYF.